These T cell receptor beta chains were read from a single sample in a study of blood T cell repertoires in COVID-19. Libraries were prepared by immunoSEQ multiplex PCR; TCRdb keeps only in-frame clonotypes and omits some of them. Of under 250,000 clones in the sample, about 88% were seen once. The sample consisted of peripheral blood. Receptors were obtained from a man aged 50-60 years with COVID-19, enrolled during active disease. The CDR3 runs from the conserved cysteine through the conserved F or W. D genes are given only for firm matches. Not all rows give a size; the values are once, few, many and, for expanded clones, a class.

v_call,j_call,d_call,clone_size,cdr3_nt,cdr3_aa
TRBV7-2,TRBJ1-5,TRBD1,NA,TGTGCCAGCAGCTTAGGCGCATTCGGCAGGGGGCGTGTGGATCAGCCCCAGCATTTT,CASSLGAFGRGRVDQPQHF
TRBV11-1,TRBJ1-3,TRBD1,once,TGTGCCAGCAGCTTAGAAGGGGGCAACTCTGGAAACACCATATATTTT,CASSLEGGNSGNTIYF
TRBV7-9,TRBJ2-1,NA,NA,TGTGCCAGCAGCTTAGATGGCCCCAATGAGCAGTTCTTC,CASSLDGPNEQFF
TRBV14,TRBJ2-5,TRBD2,NA,TGTGCCAGCAGCCGACTAGCGGGAGGGCTGGAGACCCAGTACTTC,CASSRLAGGLETQYF
TRBV7-2,TRBJ1-6,TRBD1,NA,TGTGCCAGCAGCCCGACAGGGGTTAATTCACCCCTCCACTTT,CASSPTGVNSPLHF
TRBV7-8,TRBJ2-2,NA,NA,TGTGCCAGCAGCTCGCAGTCGGGGTTTACCGGGGAGCTGTTTTTT,CASSSQSGFTGELFF
TRBV7-9,TRBJ2-7,TRBD2,NA,TGTGCCAGCAGGCCGACTAGCGGGACCTACGAGCAGTACTTC,CASRPTSGTYEQYF
TRBV7-8,TRBJ1-3,NA,NA,TGTGCCAGCAGCACCACCGCGTACTCTGGAAACACCATATATTTT,CASSTTAYSGNTIYF
TRBV5-4,TRBJ1-1,NA,NA,TGTGCCAGCAGCCCTCCGGGAAGAACGAACACTGAAGCTTTCTTT,CASSPPGRTNTEAFF
TRBV20-1,TRBJ2-7,NA,NA,TGCAGTGCTAGTGAGGGCTTCCCCTACGAGCAGTACTTC,CSASEGFPYEQYF
TRBV29-1,TRBJ2-1,NA,NA,TGCAGCGAGAGGTCAGGGTCGAATGAGCAGTTCTTC,CSERSGSNEQFF
TRBV3-1/TRBV3-2,TRBJ1-2,NA,NA,TGTGCCAGCAGCCAAGGCGGTTTCTGGGGCTCTAACTATGGCTACACCTTC,CASSQGGFWGSNYGYTF
TRBV7-6,TRBJ2-1,TRBD2,NA,TGTGCCAGCAGCTCTAGCGGCGGTAGAAATGAGCAGTTCTTC,CASSSSGGRNEQFF
TRBV3-1/TRBV3-2,TRBJ2-1,TRBD2,NA,TGTGCCAGCAGCCTAGCGGGAGCTGAGCAGTTCTTC,CASSLAGAEQFF
TRBV7-3,TRBJ2-1,TRBD2,NA,TGTGCCAGCAGCCTTAAGCGGGGGGGCCGCAATGAGCAGTTCTTC,CASSLKRGGRNEQFF
TRBV28,TRBJ2-2,TRBD1,NA,TGTGCCAGTACCGGGACAGGGGTCGCGAACACCGGGGAGCTGTTTTTT,CASTGTGVANTGELFF
TRBV6-5,TRBJ2-7,NA,once,TGTGCCAGCAGGAACCAGGGTACGTCCTACGAGCAGTACTTC,CASRNQGTSYEQYF
TRBV5-4,TRBJ1-2,NA,NA,TGTGCCAGCAGCTTGCCAGGGGCTGGCTACACCTTC,CASSLPGAGYTF
TRBV7-3,TRBJ2-3,NA,NA,TGTGCCAGCAGCTTAACAGGACCCGGGAACACAGATACGCAGTATTTT,CASSLTGPGNTDTQYF
TRBV5-1,TRBJ2-1,NA,NA,TGCGCCAGCAGCTTTTTACAGGGATTGTTCAATGAGCAGTTCTTC,CASSFLQGLFNEQFF
TRBV12-3/TRBV12-4,TRBJ2-7,NA,NA,TGTGCCAGCAGTTTCCCAGGGGCCTACGAGCAGTACTTC,CASSFPGAYEQYF
TRBV3-1/TRBV3-2,TRBJ1-1,NA,NA,TGTGCCAGCAGCTACCGCGACACTGAAGCTTTCTTT,CASSYRDTEAFF
TRBV2,TRBJ1-4,TRBD1,NA,TGTGCCAGCAGGATAACAGGGGGCGCGGAAAAACTGTTTTTT,CASRITGGAEKLFF
TRBV18,TRBJ2-3,TRBD2,NA,TGTGCCAGCTCACCGCCTCTAGCGGGGGAAACAGATACGCAGTATTTT,CASSPPLAGETDTQYF
TRBV12-3/TRBV12-4,TRBJ1-2,TRBD1,NA,TGTGCCAGCAGTTTAGGACAGGGAGGCTACACCTTC,CASSLGQGGYTF
TRBV2,TRBJ2-7,TRBD2,once,TGTGCCAGCATGGGACTAGATCCCCCCTACGAGCAGTACTTC,CASMGLDPPYEQYF
TRBV7-2,TRBJ2-2,TRBD2,NA,TGTGCCAGCAGCTTAGCTACGGGACTAGCGGGAGGGCCGATCACCGGGGAGCTGTTTTTT,CASSLATGLAGGPITGELFF
TRBV3-1/TRBV3-2,TRBJ2-3,TRBD2,NA,TGTGCCAGCAGCCCTATAGCGGGGGGGACAGATACGCAGTATTTT,CASSPIAGGTDTQYF
TRBV18,TRBJ1-6,NA,NA,TGTGCCAGCTCTCAGGGAGGAGATAATAATTCACCCCTCCACTTT,CASSQGGDNNSPLHF
TRBV24-1,TRBJ2-7,TRBD1,NA,TGTGCCACCAGTGATCAAGGGACAGGGGCCTACGAGCAGTACTTC,CATSDQGTGAYEQYF
TRBV2,TRBJ2-1,NA,NA,TGTGCCAGCATACGGACTTTCTACAATGAGCAGTTCTTC,CASIRTFYNEQFF
TRBV5-3,TRBJ2-1,TRBD2,NA,TGTGCCAGAAGGACGGTAGCGGGGATCTACAATGAGCAGTTCTTC,CARRTVAGIYNEQFF
TRBV19,TRBJ1-4,NA,NA,TGTGCCAGTAGAAACCGGGAAGATGAAAAACTGTTTTTT,CASRNREDEKLFF
TRBV15,TRBJ1-1,NA,NA,TGTGCCACCAGCAGAGATCGTCCGGGAGATGAAGCTTTCTTT,CATSRDRPGDEAFF
TRBV6-5,TRBJ2-7,TRBD1,NA,TGTGCCAGCAGGCGGGACAGGACTTGGTACGAGCAGTACTTC,CASRRDRTWYEQYF
TRBV10-3,TRBJ2-2,NA,NA,TGTGCCATCAGTGAGTCCACAGAGAATCCCGGGGAGCTGTTTTTT,CAISESTENPGELFF
TRBV30,TRBJ1-6,NA,few,TGTGCCTGGAGTGTAGGGGAAAATTCACCCCTCCACTTT,CAWSVGENSPLHF
TRBV9,TRBJ1-1,NA,NA,TGTGCCAGCAGCGTAGAGGGACTGAGAGACAGTTCTGCTTTCTTT,CASSVEGLRDSSAFF
TRBV10-3,TRBJ2-5,NA,NA,TGTGCCTCCAGAGGCGAGCAAGAGACCCAGTACTTC,CASRGEQETQYF
TRBV19,TRBJ1-5,NA,NA,TGTGCCAGTACCCGGGCAGGGCAGGGAACCCTTTTTCAGCCCCAGCATTTT,CASTRAGQGTLFQPQHF
TRBV15,TRBJ1-1,NA,once,TGTGCCACCAGCAGAGGTCAGGGAATCACTGAAGCTTTCTTT,CATSRGQGITEAFF
TRBV3-1/TRBV3-2,TRBJ2-4,TRBD2,NA,TGTGCCAGCAGCCAAGATCTTAGCGCGGGGGAAAACATTCAGTACTTC,CASSQDLSAGENIQYF